Below, 2 T cell receptor beta chains from the same sample are listed, as sequenced in a study of CD8 T cells in ankylosing spondylitis. Study-wide results and caveats: What appeared characteristic of ankylosing spondylitis blood was a TCR beta motif of seven to nine highly homologous variants.

Antigen specificity for these receptors is unknown. TCRdb processed the 5' RACE reads anew with MiXCR; each CDR3 protein has one entry. The repertoire consists of 200,000 to 250,000 distinct CDR3 sequences, with around 17% occurring once and the leading ten covering about 39%. Sample: blood, either unsorted or a sorted T cell fraction (not recorded which). The receptors were sampled from a male donor with ankylosing spondylitis.

The chain recombines TRBV3-1 with TRBJ2-1, with 8 bases identical to TRBD2. Germline V gene sequence: CDR1 LGHDT, CDR2 YNNKEL (reference sequence). V shed 4 bases and J 2 bases; nucleotides not matched to a gene: 13. This CDR3 has 18 residues. CDR3 nucleotide sequence: TGTGCCAGCAGCCCGCCCGTCCTACTAGCGGCAACCTACAATGAGCAGTTCTTC. This translates into CASSPPVLLAATYNEQFF.

V usage is TRBV6-1 and J usage is TRBJ2-7; D possibly corresponds to TRBD2 (5 bases). The CDR3 loop spans 14 amino acids. Germline CDR1 and CDR2: MNHNS and SASEGT. V lost 0 bases, J lost 6 bases, and 12 bases lay in between. CDR3 nucleotides: TGTGCCAGCAGTGAAGCGGTAGAGGGCTCCGAGCAGTACTTC. Protein product: CASSEAVEGSEQYF.